The 26 T cell receptor beta chains listed next were all sequenced from one sample in a study of blood T cell repertoires in COVID-19. Repertoires were generated with immunoSEQ multiplex PCR, while TCRdb's copy carries only in-frame clones and drops some. The table shows approximately 280,000 clones, with 75% to 90% occurring only once. Sample: peripheral blood. The receptor source for this set is a woman in her seventies with acute or convalescent COVID-19.

The chain links TRBV2 to TRBJ2-3, with 9 bases matching TRBD2. The CDR3 is made up of 16 amino acids. The trim removed 6 bases at V and 1 base at J, leaving 8 bases unmatched. Per the germline V gene, CDR1 is SNHLY and CDR2 is FYNNEI. CDR3 bases: TGTGCCAGCAGACGCCTTCGCGGGGGGGGCACAGATACGCAGTATTTT. Its translation is CASRRLRGGGTDTQYF.

The rearrangement joins TRBV7-3 to TRBJ2-1; no reliable D call. Looked up from germline, CDR1 is SGHTA and CDR2 is FQGTGA. CDR3 size: 12 residues. V was clipped by 0 bases and J by 8 bases, with 5 bases between them. CDR3: CASSLTTDEQFF. The CDR3 DNA is TGTGCCAGCAGCTTAACCACAGATGAGCAGTTCTTC.

The chain carries TRBV5-4 and TRBJ2-1, with a possible D match to TRBD1 (5 bases). Per the germline V gene, CDR1 is SGHNT and CDR2 is YYREEE (reference sequence). This CDR3 has 13 residues. V lost 2 bases, J lost 9 bases, and 12 bases lay in between. The CDR3 region is CASSFFIGVEQFF. The DNA of the CDR3 is TGTGCCAGCAGCTTTTTCATAGGGGTTGAGCAGTTCTTC.

The chain is built from TRBV11-2 and TRBJ2-5; the D gene is possibly TRBD2 (6 bases). Germline values: CDR1 SGHAT, CDR2 FQNNGV. V lost 5 bases, J lost 1 base, and 14 bases lay in between. The CDR3 extends over 15 amino acids. The CDR3 is CASSPEGTVQETQYF. For the CDR3, the DNA is TGTGCCAGCAGCCCGGAGGGGACGGTCCAAGAGACCCAGTACTTC. The full variable domain, its missing parts supplied by reference TRBV11-2 and TRBJ2-5, is EAGVAQSPRYKIIEKRQSVAFWCNPISGHATLYWYQQILGQGPKLLIQFQNNGVVDDSQLPKDRFSAERLKGVDSTLKIQPAKLEDSAVYLCASSPEGTVQETQYFGPGTRLLVL.

This sequence joins TRBV21-1 and TRBJ2-5; no DNA check was done on the table's D call, TRBD1. TRBV21-1 is noted as a pseudogene. The CDR3 covers 14 residues. The CDR3 DNA sequence: TGTGCCAGCAGCAAAGAAGGGGTTCAAGAGACCCAGTACTTC. This gives the protein CASSKEGVQETQYF.

The rearrangement joins TRBV29-1 to TRBJ1-1; 7 positions match TRBD1. Trimming removed 8 bases from V and 3 bases from J; junction bases left unmatched: 3. The CDR3 is made up of 11 amino acids. Germline CDR1 is SQVTM and CDR2 is ANQGSEA. The CDR3 DNA reads as TGCAGCACCACAGGGGACACTGAAGCTTTCTTT. It encodes CSTTGDTEAFF.

The genes are TRBV9 and TRBJ1-6; no clear D. CDR1 is SGDLS, CDR2 YYNGEE, per germline. Trimming shortened V by 4 bases and J by 6 bases, and 11 bases separated the two germline ends. The CDR3 totals 14 residues. Here the CDR3 DNA reads TGTGCCAGCAGCACCCGACACCCTAATTCACCCCTCCACTTT. It specifies CASSTRHPNSPLHF.

About this clone: In the same sample, other DNA sequences code for this CDR3. The chain has TRBV3-1 (or the pseudogene TRBV3-2) and TRBJ1-1; D ambiguous. CDR1 LGHDT and CDR2 YNNKEL come from the germline V gene (reference sequence). V was trimmed by 1 base and J by 5 bases, leaving 11 bases between them. The CDR3 extends over 14 amino acids. The CDR3 loop is CASSQGGGRTEAFF. The CDR3 bases are TGTGCCAGCAGCCAAGGAGGCGGGAGGACTGAAGCTTTCTTT.

J is TRBJ1-4 and V is TRBV6-6; 7 positions agree with TRBD1. The V gene end was trimmed by 6 bases and the J gene end by 8 bases; junction bases not matched to a gene: 6. Germline CDR1 is MNHNY and CDR2 is SVGAGI (reference sequence). The CDR3 spans 13 residues. CDR3 in DNA: TGTGCCAGCAGGAAGGGGGCTGGGGAAAAACTGTTTTTT. Protein product: CASRKGAGEKLFF.

Here the CDR3 reads CASSLTVASGGSTDTQYF. The CDR3 bases are TGTGCCAGCAGCCTCACGGTGGCTAGCGGGGGGAGCACAGATACGCAGTATTTT. This chain joins TRBV4-2 and TRBJ2-3; the match to TRBD2 covers 11 bases. The CDR3 length is 18 residues. J lost 0 bases, V lost 4 bases, and 9 bases had no gene match. In germline, CDR1 is LGHNA, CDR2 YNFKEQ.

The chain employs TRBV6-5 and TRBJ2-7, with TRBD1 matching over 7 bases. With V trimmed by 5 bases and J by 2 bases, 6 bases remained unmatched. CDR3 length equals 14 residues. CDR1 MNHEY and CDR2 SVGAGI come from the germline V gene. CDR3 in amino acids: CASSTQGNTYEQYF. The DNA for the CDR3 is TGTGCCAGCAGTACACAGGGGAACACCTACGAGCAGTACTTC.

The chain combines TRBV6-5 with TRBJ2-7; possibly TRBD1 for D (6 bases). The CDR3 loop spans 15 amino acids. V was trimmed by 4 bases and J by 3 bases, leaving 16 bases between them. CDR1 is MNHEY, CDR2 SVGAGI, per germline. CDR3: CASSSPGASSYEQYF. CDR3 nucleotides: TGTGCCAGCAGTTCCCCAGGGGCCTCTAGCTACGAGCAGTACTTC.

The V and J genes are TRBV9 and TRBJ2-2; D is unclear. This CDR3 comprises 13 residues. Germline V gene data show CDR1 as SGDLS and CDR2 as YYNGEE. Trimming removed 3 bases from V and 7 bases from J, with 10 bases in between. DNA of the CDR3: TGTGCCAGCAGCGCCGGAGAGTACGGGGAGCTGTTTTTT. Translating gives CASSAGEYGELFF.

The chain joins TRBV6-4 to TRBJ2-1; D possibly corresponds to TRBD2 (6 bases). CDR1 MRHNA and CDR2 SNTAGT come from the germline V gene. The CDR3 loop spans 15 amino acids. Trimming shortened V by 2 bases and J by 6 bases, and 14 bases separated the two germline ends. CDR3 DNA sequence: TGTGCCAGCAGTGACCAGGTGGGGGGTGTCAATGAGCAGTTCTTC. The encoded protein is CASSDQVGGVNEQFF.

This chain links TRBV7-2 with TRBJ1-2, with 7 positions matching TRBD1. V was clipped by 3 bases and J by 5 bases; unmatched bases: 6. Germline V lookup: CDR1 SGHTA, CDR2 FQGNSA. The CDR3 totals 14 residues. CDR3 sequence (DNA): TGTGCCAGCAGCTTGCAGGACAGGCAATATGGCTACACCTTC. Its translation: CASSLQDRQYGYTF. Based on the CDR3 plus reference TRBV7-2 and TRBJ1-2, the full variable domain is GAGVSQSPSNKVTEKGKDVELRCDPISGHTALYWYRQSLGQGLEFLIYFQGNSAPDKSGLPSDRFSAERTGGSVSTLTIQRTQQEDSAVYLCASSLQDRQYGYTFGSGTRLTVV.

V and J are TRBV5-1 and TRBJ2-7; possible D gene TRBD2, 6 bases. The CDR3 is made up of 14 amino acids. V was cut by 4 bases and J by 0 bases, with 11 bases left in between. The germline V gene encodes CDR1 SGHRS and CDR2 YFSETQ. The CDR3 sequence is CASSQDGSSYEQYF. CDR3 DNA sequence: TGCGCCAGCAGCCAGGACGGGAGCTCCTACGAGCAGTACTTC.

For this clone: The same CDR3 also results from other DNA sequences found in this sample. The chain uses TRBV30 and TRBJ2-7; maybe TRBD2 (5 bases). The CDR3 extends over 12 amino acids. Germline V CDR1 and CDR2: GTSNPN, SVGIG (reference sequence). Between the trimmed V and J ends, which lost 0 bases and 2 bases, there was a span of 5 bases. CDR3 amino acids: CAWSVRAYEQYF. The DNA of the CDR3 is TGTGCCTGGAGTGTGAGGGCCTACGAGCAGTACTTC.

V usage is TRBV5-6 and J usage is TRBJ1-1, with TRBD1 matching 9 bases. The CDR3 loop spans 15 amino acids. Germline V CDR1 and CDR2: SGHDT, YYEEEE. J lost 8 bases, V lost 2 bases, and 10 bases had no gene match. The CDR3 spells CASSFFSGQGGEAFF. As DNA, the CDR3 is TGTGCCAGCAGCTTCTTTTCGGGACAGGGTGGGGAAGCTTTCTTT. Looking up the rest from reference TRBV5-6 and TRBJ1-1 gives the full variable domain: DAGVTQSPTHLIKTRGQQVTLRCSPKSGHDTVSWYQQALGQGPQFIFQYYEEEERQRGNFPDRFSGHQFPNYSSELNVNALLLGDSALYLCASSFFSGQGGEAFFGQGTRLTVV.

This chain connects TRBV24-1 to TRBJ2-3, with unresolved D. The CDR3 totals 14 residues. CDR1 is KGHDR, CDR2 SFDVKD, per germline. V was shortened by 5 bases and J by 0 bases, with 8 bases between the two germline ends. Here the CDR3 DNA reads TGTGCCACCAGTGGGTTGACTAGCACAGATACGCAGTATTTT. It specifies CATSGLTSTDTQYF.

This clone was seen a handful of times. This chain joins TRBV5-4 and TRBJ2-7; 10 bases fit TRBD1. The V segment lost 4 bases and the J segment 5 bases; nucleotides outside the gene matches: 6. The CDR3 sequence is 14 residues long. Germline V CDR1 and CDR2: SGHNT, YYREEE (reference sequence). The CDR3 loop reads CASSLGQGINEQYF. The CDR3 bases are TGTGCCAGCAGCCTGGGACAGGGGATCAACGAGCAGTACTTC.

The chain links TRBV2 to TRBJ1-5, with D uncertain. Germline loops: CDR1 SNHLY, CDR2 FYNNEI. The V gene lost 7 bases and the J gene lost 0 bases, with 16 bases spanning the gap. The CDR3 length is 16 residues. The CDR3 DNA reads as TGTGCCAGCACCCCTCGCGGGGAGTATAGCAATCAGCCCCAGCATTTT. Translating gives CASTPRGEYSNQPQHF.

The chain has TRBV10-1 and TRBJ2-2; D uncertain. Trimming took off 3 bases at V and 1 base at J, with 9 bases between the two ends. This CDR3 is 15 amino acids long. CDR1 and CDR2 (germline): WNHNN, SYGVQD (reference sequence). CDR3 in DNA: TGCGCCAGCAGTGATGGCCAGATGAACACCGGGGAGCTGTTTTTT. Protein product: CASSDGQMNTGELFF.

The CDR3 region has the DNA TGTGCCAGCTCCAGGGGACAAGTCAATTCACCCCTCCACTTT. It translates to CASSRGQVNSPLHF. This chain joins TRBV6-4 and TRBJ1-6; weak D call: TRBD1 (6 bases). This CDR3 region has 14 residues. Germline values: CDR1 MRHNA, CDR2 SNTAGT. Trimming shortened V by 8 bases and J by 7 bases, and 15 bases separated the two germline ends.

This rearrangement joins TRBV24-1 to TRBJ2-1; D is ambiguous. This CDR3 spans 13 amino acids. V was clipped by 5 bases and J by 4 bases, with 8 bases between them. CDR1 is KGHDR, CDR2 SFDVKD, per germline. The CDR3 bases are TGTGCCACCAGTGGTGGGCAGTACAATGAGCAGTTCTTC. It encodes CATSGGQYNEQFF.

The chain couples TRBV19 to TRBJ1-5, with a tentative D call TRBD1 (5 bases). Germline assignment: CDR1 LNHDA and CDR2 SQIVND (reference sequence). With 5 bases removed from V and 9 bases from J, the gap between germline ends came to 23 bases. The CDR3 spans 16 residues. CDR3 coding DNA: TGTGCCAGTAGTCCGCCCGACAGTGACCGGTATCGGCCCCAGCATTTT. It is translated as CASSPPDSDRYRPQHF.

The V gene is TRBV27, the J gene TRBJ2-7, with D maybe TRBD2 (6 bases). Trimming cost V 6 bases and J 6 bases, with 18 bases left between them. This CDR3 has 14 amino acids. Germline V lookup: CDR1 MNHEY, CDR2 SMNVEV (reference sequence). Written as DNA, the CDR3 is TGTGCCAGCAGCCCCGGGACTGCGCGTGGCGAGCAGTACTTC. This sequence encodes CASSPGTARGEQYF.